This T cell receptor beta chain was recovered during a study of blood T cell repertoires in COVID-19 (dated by TCRdb to the early 2020s). Background on the whole study: Samples covering the acute and convalescent phases of COVID-19 were provided by collaborators in the United States, Italy and Spain. The repertoires were made available in a free public database intended to serve as a resource for research on the immune response to SARS-CoV-2. HLA class I and class II types, where available, came from metadata supplied by the sample provider rather than from assay-based typing. The prospective study material was composed of cDNA or gDNA derived from T cells, B-cell-depleted T cells, or PBMCs. Nearly every sample came with metadata listing a de-identified subject ID, COVID-19 status, age in years and sex. The samples were drawn from the first 160 participants of the ongoing ImmuneRACE study and from 1,200 or so subjects provided by 6 global collaborators. Subjects who had been exposed to COVID-19, were actively infected with it, or had recovered from it provided the deeply sampled blood TCRbeta repertoires that made up the dataset. On the study overall, not on this receptor specifically: Clinical and demographic metadata were provided uncurated, with the amount varying by source and participant.

V lost 4 bases and J lost 1 base, and the count of bases not matched to a germline gene is 5. The CDR3 measures 15 amino acids from cysteine to phenylalanine. The CDR3 DNA has 45 bases and is translated from base 1. CDR1 is given as SGHNT and CDR2 as YENEEA, both from the germline V gene. Participants in the prospective study were enrolled through a virtual design, were aged roughly 18 to 100 years, and lived in 24 United States geographic areas. In the prospective study, cohorts were assigned on the basis of participant-reported clinical history obtained from a screening survey and a study questionnaire. Recovered participants in ImmuneRACE Cohort 3 were defined as having two consecutive negative NP/OP PCR tests, clearance from a healthcare professional, or resolution of symptoms. Mobile phlebotomists in the prospective study collected whole blood, serum and a nasopharyngeal or oropharyngeal swab from every participant. Participants in the prospective study had the option to provide additional blood draws and questionnaires over a roughly 2-month period. Before DNA extraction, blood samples from the prospective study were shipped at room temperature or frozen.

TCRbeta CDR3 regions were amplified from genomic DNA by means of the immunoSEQ Assay, a bias-controlled multiplex PCR. Regarding the original processing steps: Within the assay, amplification of reference gene primers was used to estimate how many nucleated cells each sample contained. To quantify the absolute abundance of each unique TCRbeta CDR3 rearrangement, sequence reads were collapsed and filtered. For each sample, productive Simpson clonality was calculated by taking the square root of Simpson's diversity index across productive rearrangements. TCRdb mirrors the immuneACCESS table, restricted to in-frame sequences. Some clones are absent from its copies; in checked studies, under half trace to an unresolved V gene, and the reason for the others is unknown. V, J and clone size are those of that table, while D and trimming were read from the DNA. The sample includes roughly 500,000 clones, with approximately 87% observed a single time. The ten largest clones take up less than 2% of the sample.

Regarding this clone: Its antigen specificity is not known. No base-level quality is on record; no much larger clone is a single base apart.

This receptor chain uses TRBV11-3 and TRBJ1-2; TRBD1 agrees with 8 junctional bases. This sequence was found in a woman between 40 and 50 years old who had recovered from COVID-19. Source material: PBMCs or T cells enriched from blood (not recorded which). CDR3 protein: CASSSQGALNYGYTF. The DNA sequence is TGTGCCAGCAGCTCCCAGGGGGCGCTTAACTATGGCTACACCTTC.